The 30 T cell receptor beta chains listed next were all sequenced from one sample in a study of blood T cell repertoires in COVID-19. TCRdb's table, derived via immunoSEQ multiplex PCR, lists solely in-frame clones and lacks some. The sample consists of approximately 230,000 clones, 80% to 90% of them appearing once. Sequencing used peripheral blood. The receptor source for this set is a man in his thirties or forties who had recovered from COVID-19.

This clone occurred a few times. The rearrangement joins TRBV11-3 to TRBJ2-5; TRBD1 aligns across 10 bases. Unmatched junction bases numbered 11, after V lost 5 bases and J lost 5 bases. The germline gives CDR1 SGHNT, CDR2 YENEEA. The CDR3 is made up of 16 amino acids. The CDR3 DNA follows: TGTGCCAGCAGCATAACCGGGACAGGGGCGCGGGAGACCCAGTACTTC. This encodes CASSITGTGARETQYF.

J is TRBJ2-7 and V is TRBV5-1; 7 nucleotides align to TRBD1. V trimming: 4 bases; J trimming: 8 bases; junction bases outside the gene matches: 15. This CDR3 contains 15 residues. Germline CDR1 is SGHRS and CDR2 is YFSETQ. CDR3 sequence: CASSPAGGTGEKQYF. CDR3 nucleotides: TGCGCCAGCAGCCCGGCAGGAGGCACAGGGGAGAAGCAGTACTTC.

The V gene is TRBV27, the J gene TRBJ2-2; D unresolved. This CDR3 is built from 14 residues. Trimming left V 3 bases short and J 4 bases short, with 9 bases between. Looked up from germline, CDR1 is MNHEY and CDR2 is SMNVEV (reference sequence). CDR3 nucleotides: TGTGCCAGCAGTTTCGGTCGTGCCACCGGGGAGCTGTTTTTT. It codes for CASSFGRATGELFF.

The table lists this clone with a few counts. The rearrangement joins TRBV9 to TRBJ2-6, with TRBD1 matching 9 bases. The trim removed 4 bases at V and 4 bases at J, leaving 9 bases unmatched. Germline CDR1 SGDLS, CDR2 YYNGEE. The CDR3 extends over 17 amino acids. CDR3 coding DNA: TGTGCCAGCAGCTTCGGACAGGGGAGTTCGGGGGCCAACGTCCTGACTTTC. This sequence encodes CASSFGQGSSGANVLTF.

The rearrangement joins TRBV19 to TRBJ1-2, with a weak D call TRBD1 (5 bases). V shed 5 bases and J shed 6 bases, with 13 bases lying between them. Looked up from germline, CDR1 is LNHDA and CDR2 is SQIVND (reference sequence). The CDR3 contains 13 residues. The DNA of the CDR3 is TGTGCCAGTAGTTACCAGGGTCGAGATGGCTACACCTTC. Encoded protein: CASSYQGRDGYTF.

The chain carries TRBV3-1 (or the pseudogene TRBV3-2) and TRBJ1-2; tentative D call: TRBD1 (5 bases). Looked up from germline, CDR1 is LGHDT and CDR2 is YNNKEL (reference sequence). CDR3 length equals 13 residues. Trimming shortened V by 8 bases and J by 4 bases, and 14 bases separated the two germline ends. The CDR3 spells CASGQGLAYGYTF. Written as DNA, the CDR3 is TGTGCCAGCGGACAAGGTCTAGCCTATGGCTACACCTTC.

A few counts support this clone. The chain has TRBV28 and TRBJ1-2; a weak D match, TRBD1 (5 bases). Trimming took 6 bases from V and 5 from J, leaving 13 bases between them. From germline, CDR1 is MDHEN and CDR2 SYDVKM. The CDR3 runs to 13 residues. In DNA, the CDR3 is TGTGCCAGCAGCTGGGGTGGGGCATATGGCTACACCTTC. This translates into CASSWGGAYGYTF.

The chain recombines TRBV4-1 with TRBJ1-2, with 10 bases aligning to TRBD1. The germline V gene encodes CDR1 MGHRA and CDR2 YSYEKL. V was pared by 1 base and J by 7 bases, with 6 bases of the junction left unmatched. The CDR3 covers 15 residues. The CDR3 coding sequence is TGCGCCAGCAGCCAAGTGACAGGGGGCCCGGGTGGCTACACCTTC. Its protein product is CASSQVTGGPGGYTF.

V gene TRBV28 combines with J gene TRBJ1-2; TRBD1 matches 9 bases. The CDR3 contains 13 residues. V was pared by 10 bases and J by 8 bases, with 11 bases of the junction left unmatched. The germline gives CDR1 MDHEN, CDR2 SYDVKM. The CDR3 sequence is CAIEVTGGYGYTF. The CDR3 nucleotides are TGTGCCATCGAAGTCACAGGGGGCTACGGCTACACCTTC.

CDR3 protein: CASSQSRGSNQPQHF. In DNA, the CDR3 is TGTGCCAGCAGCCAATCGCGGGGCAGCAATCAGCCCCAGCATTTT. The chain employs TRBV4-2 and TRBJ1-5; D might be TRBD1 (5 bases). With 2 bases removed from V and 1 base from J, the gap between germline ends came to 9 bases. Germline V gene lookup returns CDR1 LGHNA and CDR2 YNFKEQ. This CDR3 has 15 amino acids.

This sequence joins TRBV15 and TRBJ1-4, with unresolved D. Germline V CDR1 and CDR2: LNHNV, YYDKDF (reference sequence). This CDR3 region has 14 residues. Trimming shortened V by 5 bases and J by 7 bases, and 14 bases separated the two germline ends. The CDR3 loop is CATSDRGRAEKLFF. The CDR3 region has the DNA TGTGCCACCAGCGATCGGGGTAGGGCTGAAAAACTGTTTTTT.

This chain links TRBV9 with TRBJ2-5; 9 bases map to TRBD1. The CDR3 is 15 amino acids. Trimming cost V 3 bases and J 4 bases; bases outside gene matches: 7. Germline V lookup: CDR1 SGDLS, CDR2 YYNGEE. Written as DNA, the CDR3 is TGTGCCAGCAGCGGGGGGGACAGGGTGGTAGAGACCCAGTACTTC. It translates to CASSGGDRVVETQYF.

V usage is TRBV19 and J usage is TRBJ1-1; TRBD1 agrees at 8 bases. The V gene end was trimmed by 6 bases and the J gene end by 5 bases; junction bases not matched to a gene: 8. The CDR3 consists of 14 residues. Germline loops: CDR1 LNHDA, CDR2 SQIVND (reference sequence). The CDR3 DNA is TGTGCCAGTAGAGACAGGGGAGTAGGGACTGAAGCTTTCTTT. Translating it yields CASRDRGVGTEAFF.

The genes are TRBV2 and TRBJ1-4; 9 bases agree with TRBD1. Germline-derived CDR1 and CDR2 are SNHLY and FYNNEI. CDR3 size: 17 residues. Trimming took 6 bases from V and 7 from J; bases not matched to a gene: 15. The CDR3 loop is CASRAGQGSSRGEKLFF. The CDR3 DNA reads TGTGCCAGCAGAGCGGGACAGGGCTCGAGCCGGGGTGAAAAACTGTTTTTT.

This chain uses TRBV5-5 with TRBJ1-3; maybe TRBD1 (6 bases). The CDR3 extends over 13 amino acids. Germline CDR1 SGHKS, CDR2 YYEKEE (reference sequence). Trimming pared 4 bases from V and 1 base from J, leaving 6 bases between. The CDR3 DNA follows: TGTGCCAGCAGCACAGGGTCTGGAAACACCATATATTTT. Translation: CASSTGSGNTIYF.

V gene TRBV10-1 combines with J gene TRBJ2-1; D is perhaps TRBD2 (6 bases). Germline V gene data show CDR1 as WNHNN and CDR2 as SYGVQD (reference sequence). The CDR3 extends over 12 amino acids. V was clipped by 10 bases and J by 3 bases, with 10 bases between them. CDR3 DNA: TGCGCCACCACGGGGGACTACAATGAGCAGTTCTTC. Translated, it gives CATTGDYNEQFF.

The CDR3 sequence: CASSSGGRQGSGYNEQFF. In nucleotides, the CDR3 is TGTGCCAGCAGCTCCGGCGGGCGACAGGGTTCGGGCTACAATGAGCAGTTCTTC. This chain connects TRBV7-6 to TRBJ2-1; TRBD1 agrees at 7 bases. Trimming cost V 4 bases and J 3 bases; bases outside gene matches: 15. CDR3 length equals 18 residues. CDR1 and CDR2 (germline): SGHVS, FNYEAQ.

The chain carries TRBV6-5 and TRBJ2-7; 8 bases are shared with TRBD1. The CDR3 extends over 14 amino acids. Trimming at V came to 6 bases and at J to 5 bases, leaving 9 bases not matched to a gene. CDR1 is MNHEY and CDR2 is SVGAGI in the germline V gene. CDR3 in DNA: TGTGCCAGCAGAGATCAGGGGGCTGGTAACGAGCAGTACTTC. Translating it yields CASRDQGAGNEQYF.

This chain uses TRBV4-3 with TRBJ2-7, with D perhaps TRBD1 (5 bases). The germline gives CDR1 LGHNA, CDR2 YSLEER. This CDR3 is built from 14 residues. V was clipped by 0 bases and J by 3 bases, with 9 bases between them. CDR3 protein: CASSQDSDSYEQYF. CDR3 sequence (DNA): TGCGCCAGCAGCCAAGATAGTGACAGCTACGAGCAGTACTTC.

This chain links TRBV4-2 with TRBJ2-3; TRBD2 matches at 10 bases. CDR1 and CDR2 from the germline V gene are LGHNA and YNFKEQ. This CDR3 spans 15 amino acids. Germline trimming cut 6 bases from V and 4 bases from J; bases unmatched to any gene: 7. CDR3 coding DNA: TGTGCCAGCAGGCCCCTAGCGGGGGTTTCAGATACGCAGTATTTT. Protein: CASRPLAGVSDTQYF.

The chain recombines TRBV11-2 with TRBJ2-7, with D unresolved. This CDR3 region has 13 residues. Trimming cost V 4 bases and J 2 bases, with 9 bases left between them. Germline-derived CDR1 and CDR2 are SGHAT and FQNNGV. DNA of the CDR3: TGTGCCAGCAGCTGGGCAGTGGCCTACGAGCAGTACTTC. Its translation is CASSWAVAYEQYF.

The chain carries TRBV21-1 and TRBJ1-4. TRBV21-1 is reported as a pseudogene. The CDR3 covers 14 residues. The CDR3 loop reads CATPGGRENEKLFF. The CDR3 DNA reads TGTGCCACCCCGGGGGGGCGGGAAAATGAAAAACTGTTTTTT.

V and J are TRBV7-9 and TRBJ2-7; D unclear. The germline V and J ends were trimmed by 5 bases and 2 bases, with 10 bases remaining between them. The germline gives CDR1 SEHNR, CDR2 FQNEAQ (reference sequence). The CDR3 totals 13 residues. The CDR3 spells CASSPEVPYEQYF. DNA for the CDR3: TGTGCCAGCAGCCCAGAGGTCCCCTACGAGCAGTACTTC.

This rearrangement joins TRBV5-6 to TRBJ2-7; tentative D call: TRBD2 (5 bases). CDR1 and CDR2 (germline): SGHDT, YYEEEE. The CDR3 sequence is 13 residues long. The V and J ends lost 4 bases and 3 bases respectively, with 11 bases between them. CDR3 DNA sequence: TGTGCCAGCAGCGGTAGCGAAGTCTACGAGCAGTACTTC. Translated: CASSGSEVYEQYF.

The CDR3 coding sequence is TGCAGCGTTGAGTGGGGCCAGAACTATGGCTACACCTTC. This encodes CSVEWGQNYGYTF. V usage is TRBV29-1 and J usage is TRBJ1-2; D may be TRBD1 (5 bases). The V gene's germline CDR1 is SQVTM and CDR2 ANQGSEA. V dropped 3 bases and J dropped 2 bases, with 10 bases sitting between them. CDR3 length: 13 residues.

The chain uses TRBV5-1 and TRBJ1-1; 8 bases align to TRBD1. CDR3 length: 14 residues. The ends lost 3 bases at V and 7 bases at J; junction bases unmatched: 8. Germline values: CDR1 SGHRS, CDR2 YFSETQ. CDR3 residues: CASSYATGTGEAFF. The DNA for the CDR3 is TGCGCCAGCAGCTACGCCACTGGGACAGGTGAAGCTTTCTTT. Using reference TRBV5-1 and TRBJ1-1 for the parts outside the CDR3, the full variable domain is KAGVTQTPRYLIKTRGQQVTLSCSPISGHRSVSWYQQTPGQGLQFLFEYFSETQRNKGNFPGRFSGRQFSNSRSEMNVSTLELGDSALYLCASSYATGTGEAFFGQGTRLTVV.

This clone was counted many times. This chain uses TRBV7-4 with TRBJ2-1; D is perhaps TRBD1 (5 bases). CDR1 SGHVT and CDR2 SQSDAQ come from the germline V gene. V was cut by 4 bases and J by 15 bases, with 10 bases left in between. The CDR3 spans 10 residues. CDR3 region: CASSCRVWFF. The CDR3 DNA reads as TGTGCCAGCAGCTGCAGGGTATGGTTCTTC.

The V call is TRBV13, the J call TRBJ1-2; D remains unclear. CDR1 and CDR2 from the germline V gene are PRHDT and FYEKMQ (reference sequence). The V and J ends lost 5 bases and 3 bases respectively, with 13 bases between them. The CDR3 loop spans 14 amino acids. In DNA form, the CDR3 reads TGTGCCAGCAGCCCGACCACAGTGGACTATGGCTACACCTTC. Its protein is CASSPTTVDYGYTF.

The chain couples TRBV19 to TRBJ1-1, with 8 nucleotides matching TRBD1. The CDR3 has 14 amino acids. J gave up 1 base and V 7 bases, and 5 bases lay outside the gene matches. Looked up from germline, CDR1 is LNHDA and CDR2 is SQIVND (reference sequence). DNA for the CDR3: TGTGCCAGTAACAGGGGGTATGGGAACACTGAAGCTTTCTTT. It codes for CASNRGYGNTEAFF.

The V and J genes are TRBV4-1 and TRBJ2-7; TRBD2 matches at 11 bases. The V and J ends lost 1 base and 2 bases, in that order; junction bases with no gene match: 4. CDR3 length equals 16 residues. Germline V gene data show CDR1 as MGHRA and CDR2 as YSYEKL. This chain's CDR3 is CASSQASGGSTYEQYF. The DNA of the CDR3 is TGCGCCAGCAGCCAAGCTAGCGGGGGGAGTACCTACGAGCAGTACTTC.